One T cell receptor (beta chain) is described in this entry. These data come from a study of cytomegalovirus exposure and HLA in healthy donors. The study ran its PCR with 60 Vbeta and 13 Jbeta primers. Profiling relied on immunoSEQ multiplex PCR, and the TCRdb table lists in-frame clones only, not all of them. Of a few hundred thousand clones listed, roughly 80% are singletons. Healthy donors of bone marrow made up the group. The V end lost 3 bases, the J end lost 1 base, and 9 bases lay between the germline ends. This CDR3 region has 14 residues. Germline loops: CDR1 SGHTA, CDR2 FQGNSA. The V and J genes are TRBV7-2 and TRBJ1-2; D is possibly TRBD1 (5 bases). Sequenced sample: PBMCs. The sequence came from a girl aged 2-15 years in good health and CMV-seronegative. The CDR3 nucleotides are TGTGCCAGCAGCTTCAGGGCCCTTAACTATGGCTACACCTTC. This translates into CASSFRALNYGYTF.